This T cell receptor beta chain was sequenced in a study of human T cells and chemical hapten exposure. Notes on the study in general: In comparison with controls, expanded TCRs gave rise to a significantly larger number of large CDR3 similarity clusters.

Per the study methods: With a range of about 20,000 to 690,600, the median per sample was roughly 97,000 TCRs. TCRdb redid the calling of the RACE reads with MiXCR, one entry per CDR3 protein. The V and J calls reflect TCRdb's pipeline rather than the authors' work. The table has approximately 80,000 distinct CDR3 sequences, about 7.5% seen once. This CDR3 has 18 residues. The germline V gene has CDR1 SEHNR and CDR2 FQNEAQ (reference sequence). The V gene lost 4 bases and the J gene lost 2 bases, with 24 bases spanning the gap. Described time point: patch test 1, 2 weeks after DPC sensitization. The treatment is: therapeutic diphenylcyclopropenone sensitization with weekly scalp DPC. At least ten counts were recorded for this clonotype. The antigen remains unidentified.

The chain combines TRBV7-9 with TRBJ2-7; maybe TRBD2 (6 bases). Sequenced material: whole blood, taken in connection with sensitization to the hapten diphenylcyclopropenone (DPC). This TCR was recovered from a young woman with alopecia areata. Some clones in this sample may be carry-over from other donors' samples. The CDR3 nucleotides read TGTGCCAGCAGCTCCACGCGCTTGACTAGGTCGGTACCCTACGAGCAGTACTTC. Protein: CASSSTRLTRSVPYEQYF.